Included here is one T cell receptor (beta chain) sequence, with context. Per the germline V gene, CDR1 is SGHAT and CDR2 is FQNNGV. The CDR3 totals 17 residues. V was clipped by 0 bases and J by 6 bases; unmatched bases: 11. These data come from a study of blood T cell repertoires in COVID-19. Sequenced by immunoSEQ multiplex PCR; TCRdb stores in-frame clones only, minus some. The sample has under 250,000 clones; around 82% are singletons. Sequences were obtained from peripheral blood. The clonotype comes from a woman in her 50s with acute or convalescent COVID-19. The J gene is TRBJ2-5, the V gene TRBV11-2; 9 nucleotides align to TRBD2. CDR3 sequence (DNA): TGTGCCAGCAGCTTAGAGGGGGCTAGCGGGATGTATCAGACCCAGTACTTC. This codes for CASSLEGASGMYQTQYF.